The 19 T cell receptor beta chains in this list originate from one sample, sequenced in a study. TCRdb re-analysed the RT-PCR reads in MiXCR, keeping a single row per CDR3 protein. The data hold almost 700,000 distinct CDR3 sequences, with 13% to 15% observed a single time. Sequencing input: memory CD4+ T cells from blood. Source of these receptors: a female donor in good health, serving as a healthy control.

This clonotype has only a few counts. The chain has TRBV7-9 and TRBJ2-2, with a weak D call TRBD1 (5 bases). The CDR3 length is 14 residues. The germline V gene has CDR1 SEHNR and CDR2 FQNEAQ (reference sequence). Trimming removed 5 bases at V and 6 bases at J, with 13 bases between. CDR3 bases: TGTGCCAGCAGCCCACAGGTCGCGTCCGGGGAGCTGTTTTTT. It encodes CASSPQVASGELFF.

This chain joins TRBV4-3 and TRBJ1-1; 9 bases map to TRBD1. With V trimmed by 4 bases and J by 6 bases, 9 bases remained unmatched. The V gene's germline CDR1 is LGHNA and CDR2 YSLEER. This CDR3 contains 15 residues. The CDR3 coding sequence is TGCGCCAGCAGCCCGGGACAGGGACTCGACCCTGAAGCTTTCTTT. This codes for CASSPGQGLDPEAFF.

The chain is built from TRBV6-2 or TRBV6-3 and TRBJ1-2; D is undetermined. Germline CDR1 reads MNHEY; CDR2 reads SVGEGT. Trimming took 4 bases from V and 4 from J, leaving 13 bases between them. There are 14 residues in the CDR3. The CDR3: CASSSQRVFYGYTF. In DNA form, the CDR3 reads TGTGCCAGCAGTTCACAGAGGGTCTTCTATGGCTACACCTTC.

This sequence joins TRBV11-1 and TRBJ2-7; possibly TRBD1 or TRBD2 for D (5 bases each). The CDR3 length is 17 residues. CDR1 is SGHAT, CDR2 FQDESV, per germline (reference sequence). Trimming took off 0 bases at V and 5 bases at J, with 20 bases between the two ends. The CDR3 region has the DNA TGTGCCAGCAGCTTAGCGGGGCCGGGGACGTACGTTGACGAGCAGTACTTC. Protein sequence: CASSLAGPGTYVDEQYF.

This clonotype was seen only a few times. This chain connects TRBV6-1 to TRBJ2-1, with 8 bases lining up with TRBD2. The V gene end was trimmed by 6 bases and the J gene end by 7 bases; junction bases not matched to a gene: 11. Germline CDR1 MNHNS, CDR2 SASEGT. The CDR3 length is 15 residues. CDR3 sequence: CASRPGLAGTNEQFF. The CDR3 DNA reads TGTGCCAGCAGACCGGGGCTAGCGGGTACAAATGAGCAGTTCTTC.

The count of this clonotype is one. This chain joins TRBV9 and TRBJ2-1; 8 bases align to TRBD2. This CDR3 region has 18 residues. Germline CDR1 and CDR2: SGDLS and YYNGEE. Trimming cost V 4 bases and J 0 bases; bases outside gene matches: 12. CDR3 amino acids: CASSSSGSPDSSYNEQFF. CDR3 nucleotides: TGTGCCAGCAGCTCCAGCGGGAGTCCCGACAGCTCCTACAATGAGCAGTTCTTC. Full variable domain (missing parts from reference TRBV9 and TRBJ2-1): DSGVTQTPKHLITATGQRVTLRCSPRSGDLSVYWYQQSLDQGLQFLIQYYNGEERAKGNILERFSAQQFPDLHSELNLSSLELGDSALYFCASSSSGSPDSSYNEQFFGPGTRLTVL.

This clonotype has at least ten counts. The rearrangement joins TRBV7-2 to TRBJ2-2, with 7 positions matching TRBD2. Germline CDR1 reads SGHTA; CDR2 reads FQGNSA. V gave up 1 base and J gave up 5 bases; unmatched junction bases: 7. This CDR3 is built from 16 residues. CDR3 region: CASSLDAGARTGELFF. DNA for the CDR3: TGTGCCAGCAGCTTAGATGCGGGAGCCAGAACCGGGGAGCTGTTTTTT.

This clonotype occurred many times. The chain carries TRBV15 and TRBJ2-2; 8 bases map to TRBD1. V lost 6 bases to trimming and J lost 6 bases; unmatched junction nucleotides: 9. CDR1 LNHNV and CDR2 YYDKDF come from the germline V gene (reference sequence). The CDR3 totals 15 residues. The CDR3 region is CATRVGQGSAGELFF. CDR3 coding DNA: TGTGCCACCAGGGTCGGACAGGGCTCGGCCGGGGAGCTGTTTTTT.

This clonotype was counted a few times. The J gene is TRBJ1-5, the V gene TRBV3-1, with D hard to call. Trimming removed 1 base from V and 3 bases from J, with 10 bases in between. This CDR3 region has 15 residues. Germline CDR1 reads LGHDT; CDR2 reads YNNKEL (reference sequence). The CDR3: CASSQGVRSNQPQHF. As DNA, the CDR3 is TGTGCCAGCAGCCAAGGCGTGCGTTCCAATCAGCCCCAGCATTTT.

This rearrangement joins TRBV5-5 to TRBJ2-4; D may be TRBD2 (5 bases). Trimming shortened V by 6 bases and J by 0 bases, and 16 bases separated the two germline ends. Per germline, CDR1 SGHKS and CDR2 YYEKEE (reference sequence). The CDR3 loop spans 16 amino acids. In DNA, the CDR3 is TGTGCCAGCACCCCGCGGGCGTCTTTAGCCAAAAACATTCAGTACTTC. It yields the protein CASTPRASLAKNIQYF.

This clonotype was recorded a few times. This chain joins TRBV20-1 and TRBJ1-3, with D maybe TRBD1 (6 bases). This CDR3 has 14 amino acids. Germline CDR1 reads DFQATT; CDR2 reads SNEGSKA (reference sequence). The CDR3 loop reads CSTGGGARGNTIYF. The CDR3 DNA is TGCAGCACTGGGGGGGGGGCGCGGGGAAACACCATATATTTT.

The genes are TRBV20-1 and TRBJ1-4; 8 nucleotides line up with TRBD1. The CDR3 has 17 residues. J was trimmed by 4 bases and V by 1 base; bases with no gene match: 11. Per the germline V gene, CDR1 is DFQATT and CDR2 is SNEGSKA (reference sequence). CDR3 bases: TGCAGTGCTAGAGGTTTGAGACAGGGGTGGAATAATGAAAAACTGTTTTTT. Protein product: CSARGLRQGWNNEKLFF.

The V and J genes are TRBV20-1 and TRBJ2-3; 11 bases fit TRBD2. There are 17 residues in the CDR3. Trimming cost V 5 bases and J 3 bases; bases outside gene matches: 13. Germline assignment: CDR1 DFQATT and CDR2 SNEGSKA (reference sequence). CDR3 DNA: TGCAGTGCTCCCAGGGGGTTAGCGGGAGGGTGGACAGATACGCAGTATTTT. Amino acid sequence: CSAPRGLAGGWTDTQYF.

The chain employs TRBV2 and TRBJ1-5; TRBD1 aligns across 7 bases. The CDR3 extends over 17 amino acids. Germline loops: CDR1 SNHLY, CDR2 FYNNEI. J was trimmed by 1 base and V by 6 bases; bases with no gene match: 12. CDR3 nucleotides: TGTGCCAGCAGCAGAGAGACAGGGACTGCAAGCAATCAGCCCCAGCATTTT. Its translation is CASSRETGTASNQPQHF.

This chain uses TRBV18 with TRBJ1-2; D ambiguous. Per the germline V gene, CDR1 is KGHSH and CDR2 is LQKENI. The length of the CDR3 is 14 residues. V lost 2 bases and J 5 bases, leaving 12 bases between the germline ends. The DNA of the CDR3 is TGTGCCAGCTCACCAATGGGAGAAAATTATGGCTACACCTTC. Translated, it gives CASSPMGENYGYTF.

The sample holds many counts of this clonotype. The chain carries TRBV6-4 and TRBJ2-1; 11 bases are a match to TRBD2. The V gene end was trimmed by 10 bases and the J gene end by 7 bases; junction bases not matched to a gene: 6. Germline V gene data show CDR1 as MRHNA and CDR2 as SNTAGT. CDR3 length: 13 amino acids. The CDR3 loop reads CATRTSGLNEQFF. Written as DNA, the CDR3 is TGTGCCACCCGGACTAGCGGGTTGAATGAGCAGTTCTTC.

The CDR3: CATSGTGQSYGYTF. The CDR3 bases are TGTGCCACCAGTGGGACAGGACAATCCTATGGCTACACCTTC. V and J are TRBV24-1 and TRBJ1-2; 7 nucleotides line up with TRBD1. This CDR3 has 14 amino acids. The germline V gene has CDR1 KGHDR and CDR2 SFDVKD. V lost 5 bases to trimming and J lost 4 bases; unmatched junction nucleotides: 6.

This clonotype was counted between two and nine times. The genes are TRBV20-1 and TRBJ1-1; perhaps TRBD1 as D (5 bases). Germline V gene sequence: CDR1 DFQATT, CDR2 SNEGSKA (reference sequence). This CDR3 region has 13 residues. V lost 6 bases and J lost 1, with 12 bases in between. The CDR3 loop reads CSAVGHPNTEAFF. In DNA, the CDR3 is TGCAGTGCGGTAGGACACCCGAACACTGAAGCTTTCTTT.

The chain carries TRBV20-1 and TRBJ2-1; weak D call: TRBD2 (6 bases). The CDR3 sequence is 14 residues long. Germline V gene sequence: CDR1 DFQATT, CDR2 SNEGSKA (reference sequence). CDR3 nucleotide sequence: TGCAGCATTAGCGGAAGACACTCCTACAATGAGCAGTTCTTC. Protein: CSISGRHSYNEQFF.